The 12 T cell receptor beta chains listed next were all sequenced from one sample in a study of CD8 T cells in Susac syndrome. Random hexamers were used to reverse transcribe an amount of about 0.45 to 1 ug RNA. TCRdb used MiXCR to reprocess the immunoSEQ multiplex PCR reads, holding one entry per CDR3 protein. The sample lists about 200,000 distinct CDR3 sequences, around 95% occurring once. Sequencing was performed on CD4+ T cells from PBMCs. The receptors stem from a human donor with multiple sclerosis.

The chain carries TRBV29-1 and TRBJ1-2; possible D gene TRBD1, 6 bases. V was trimmed by 3 bases and J by 7 bases, leaving 18 bases between them. The CDR3 runs to 14 residues. Per germline, CDR1 SQVTM and CDR2 ANQGSEA. CDR3 amino acids: CSVETGDILRGYTF. CDR3 sequence (DNA): TGCAGCGTTGAGACAGGAGATATTTTACGTGGCTACACCTTC.

The rearrangement uses TRBV3-1 and TRBJ2-1; no firm D call. There are 13 residues in the CDR3. V shed 2 bases and J shed 8 bases, with 10 bases lying between them. Germline assignment: CDR1 LGHDT and CDR2 YNNKEL (reference sequence). This CDR3 is CASSQPPLDEQFF. As DNA, the CDR3 is TGTGCCAGCAGCCAACCTCCCCTAGATGAGCAGTTCTTC.

The genes are TRBV10-2 and TRBJ2-5; TRBD2 aligns across 14 bases. CDR1 and CDR2 from the germline V gene are WSHSY and SAAADI. Trimming took 4 bases from V and 4 from J; bases not matched to a gene: 5. This CDR3 comprises 16 residues. The CDR3 loop is CASSGLAGGPGETQYF. The CDR3 coding sequence is TGCGCCAGCAGTGGACTAGCGGGGGGGCCCGGAGAGACCCAGTACTTC.

The chain links TRBV30 to TRBJ1-1, with D hard to call. V lost 0 bases and J lost 4, with 12 bases in between. CDR3 size: 14 residues. Germline V gene lookup returns CDR1 GTSNPN and CDR2 SVGIG (reference sequence). In DNA, the CDR3 is TGTGCCTGGAGTGTACTGTCCCCGGGCACTGAAGCTTTCTTT. Its protein is CAWSVLSPGTEAFF.

This chain connects TRBV2 to TRBJ2-5; 12 nucleotides agree with TRBD2. The CDR3 spans 15 residues. CDR1 and CDR2 (germline): SNHLY, FYNNEI. V shed 5 bases and J 4 bases; nucleotides not matched to a gene: 5. CDR3 loop: CASSTGLAGTETQYF. CDR3 bases: TGTGCCAGCAGTACCGGACTAGCGGGGACAGAGACCCAGTACTTC. The whole variable domain, remainder taken from reference TRBV2 and TRBJ2-5, is EPEVTQTPSHQVTQMGQEVILRCVPISNHLYFYWYRQILGQKVEFLVSFYNNEISEKSEIFDDQFSVERPDGSNFTLKIRSTKLEDSAMYFCASSTGLAGTETQYFGPGTRLLVL.

The V call is TRBV30, the J call TRBJ1-2; maybe TRBD1 (6 bases). There are 12 residues in the CDR3. Trimming pared 2 bases from V and 8 bases from J, leaving 12 bases between. CDR1 and CDR2 (germline): GTSNPN, SVGIG (reference sequence). CDR3 amino acids: CAWSLYREGYTF. The CDR3 DNA is TGTGCCTGGAGTCTATACAGGGAGGGCTACACCTTC.

The CDR3 spells CASSRNGFGEKLFF. CDR3 DNA: TGTGCCAGCAGCCGGAATGGGTTCGGTGAAAAACTGTTTTTT. V and J are TRBV14 and TRBJ1-4; D unclear. V was shortened by 4 bases and J by 7 bases, with 13 bases between the two germline ends. Germline V gene sequence: CDR1 SGHDN, CDR2 FVKESK. CDR3 size: 14 residues.

The chain joins TRBV9 to TRBJ2-5, with 9 nucleotides matching TRBD2. Germline trimming cut 7 bases from V and 5 bases from J; bases unmatched to any gene: 12. In germline, CDR1 is SGDLS, CDR2 YYNGEE. The CDR3 runs to 15 residues. The chain's CDR3 is CASVRRGGPGETQYF. CDR3 DNA sequence: TGTGCCAGCGTAAGGCGGGGGGGCCCGGGGGAGACCCAGTACTTC.

This rearrangement joins TRBV20-1 to TRBJ1-2; no clear D gene. This CDR3 spans 9 amino acids. Deletions cut 6 bases from V and 8 bases from J, with 7 bases between. Germline loops: CDR1 DFQATT, CDR2 SNEGSKA (reference sequence). CDR3: CSAGWGYTF. Written as DNA, the CDR3 is TGCAGTGCAGGATGGGGCTACACCTTC.

V usage is TRBV20-1 and J usage is TRBJ2-1; 9 positions agree with TRBD2. CDR1 DFQATT and CDR2 SNEGSKA come from the germline V gene (reference sequence). The V and J ends lost 7 bases and 0 bases, in that order; junction bases with no gene match: 10. This CDR3 comprises 16 residues. The CDR3 DNA reads TGCAGTGTTATTGGACTAGCGACGCACTCCTACAATGAGCAGTTCTTC. Its protein is CSVIGLATHSYNEQFF.

The J gene is TRBJ2-7, the V gene TRBV3-1, with D unresolved. Germline loops: CDR1 LGHDT, CDR2 YNNKEL (reference sequence). CDR3 length equals 12 residues. Trimming left V 1 base short and J 4 bases short, with 5 bases between. The CDR3 sequence: CASSQVLYEQYF. The DNA of the CDR3 is TGTGCCAGCAGCCAAGTCCTATACGAGCAGTACTTC.

This sequence joins TRBV9 and TRBJ1-4; tentative D call: TRBD1 (6 bases). Between the trimmed V and J ends, which lost 4 bases and 8 bases, there was a span of 24 bases. This CDR3 region has 17 residues. CDR1 is SGDLS, CDR2 YYNGEE, per germline. CDR3 sequence (DNA): TGTGCCAGCAGCCAAGCGGCAGGGGCGCCGAACGGGGAAAAACTGTTTTTT. Protein sequence: CASSQAAGAPNGEKLFF. The variable domain in full, with the rest retrieved from reference TRBV9 and TRBJ1-4, is DSGVTQTPKHLITATGQRVTLRCSPRSGDLSVYWYQQSLDQGLQFLIQYYNGEERAKGNILERFSAQQFPDLHSELNLSSLELGDSALYFCASSQAAGAPNGEKLFFGSGTQLSVL.